This T cell receptor beta chain was sequenced in a study of cytomegalovirus exposure and HLA in healthy donors. Study outcomes and limitations: Versus the roughly 670-donor mean, an Asian-associated ancestry cluster reportedly showed fewer N-insertions in a later analysis. Productive status was seen about 90% or about 30% of the time for most TCR beta V segments in an earlier analysis.

PCR used 60 Vbeta primers and 13 Jbeta primers. Sequencing used immunoSEQ multiplex PCR; TCRdb keeps in-frame clones, though not all of them. The sample has roughly 130,000 clones; 80% to 85% are singletons. Remarks on this clone: Its antigen is as yet unknown.

This clonotype was obtained from a human donor in good health. Input material: PBMCs.

The CDR3 DNA reads as TGTGCCAGCAGTGAAAATATAATCGGCAGGGACTACAATGAAGCTTTCTTT. It yields the protein CASSENIIGRDYNEAFF. The chain uses TRBV25-1 and TRBJ1-1; a weak D match, TRBD1 (5 bases). V lost 2 bases and J lost 7, with 23 bases in between. This CDR3 region has 17 residues. CDR1 is MGHDK, CDR2 SYGVNS, per germline.